Shown below are 31 T cell receptor beta chains from a single sample sequenced in a study of cytomegalovirus exposure and HLA in healthy donors. 13 Jbeta primers and 60 Vbeta primers were used for the PCR. Sequencing used immunoSEQ multiplex PCR; TCRdb keeps in-frame clones, though not all of them. The clone table shows 68,000 or so clones, with the ten largest holding 6% to 8%. Sequences were obtained from PBMCs. The receptors were gathered from a female donor in good health and CMV-seropositive.

This chain connects TRBV28 to TRBJ2-5; the D gene is possibly TRBD2 (6 bases). With 5 bases removed from V and 3 bases from J, the gap between germline ends came to 19 bases. Germline V gene lookup returns CDR1 MDHEN and CDR2 SYDVKM. The CDR3 has 16 residues. This CDR3 reads CASSEKGYRTKETQYF. CDR3 sequence (DNA): TGTGCCAGCAGTGAGAAGGGGTACAGGACTAAAGAGACCCAGTACTTC. The full variable domain, with the rest looked up from reference TRBV28 and TRBJ2-5, is DVKVTQSSRYLVKRTGEKVFLECVQDMDHENMFWYRQDPGLGLRLIYFSYDVKMKEKGDIPEGYSVSREKKERFSLILESASTNQTSMYLCASSEKGYRTKETQYFGPGTRLLVL.

The CDR3 bases are TGTGCCAGCAGTACGCCGGGACTAGGGGTTTTCTTT. Protein sequence: CASSTPGLGVFF. The chain uses TRBV7-2 and TRBJ1-1; possibly TRBD1 for D (5 bases). Germline V gene sequence: CDR1 SGHTA, CDR2 FQGNSA. The V end was cut by 6 bases, the J end by 13 bases, with 18 bases between. This CDR3 has 12 amino acids.

This rearrangement joins TRBV27 to TRBJ1-2; D is possibly TRBD1 (5 bases). Between the trimmed V and J ends, which lost 0 bases and 4 bases, there was a span of 9 bases. The CDR3 runs 14 residues. Looked up from germline, CDR1 is MNHEY and CDR2 is SMNVEV (reference sequence). In nucleotides, the CDR3 is TGTGCCAGCAGTTTATCTAGGGGCGGCTATGGCTACACCTTC. Protein product: CASSLSRGGYGYTF.

The chain employs TRBV9 and TRBJ2-2; 7 bases match TRBD2. Germline loops: CDR1 SGDLS, CDR2 YYNGEE. The CDR3 spans 15 residues. With V trimmed by 6 bases and J by 5 bases, 10 bases remained unmatched. The CDR3 DNA sequence: TGTGCCAGCAACATAGGACTAGTGGAAACCGGGGAGCTGTTTTTT. Translated, it gives CASNIGLVETGELFF.

This chain connects TRBV7-2 to TRBJ2-2; TRBD2 aligns across 12 bases. The junction had 8 bases not matched to a gene; V was cut back by 5 bases and J by 7 bases. CDR1 is SGHTA and CDR2 is FQGNSA in the germline V gene. The CDR3 is 16 residues long. This CDR3 is CASSPPGLAGVGELFF. CDR3 in DNA: TGTGCCAGCAGCCCCCCGGGACTAGCGGGTGTCGGGGAGCTGTTTTTT.

The genes are TRBV28 and TRBJ2-1; 7 bases fit TRBD2. The length of the CDR3 is 16 residues. Looked up from germline, CDR1 is MDHEN and CDR2 is SYDVKM. J gave up 0 bases and V 6 bases, and 8 bases lay outside the gene matches. CDR3 nucleotide sequence: TGTGCCAGCAGGAAGGGTCGCGGGAGCTCCTACAATGAGCAGTTCTTC. This encodes CASRKGRGSSYNEQFF.

This chain uses TRBV7-9 with TRBJ2-3; D is ambiguous. Germline CDR1 and CDR2: SEHNR and FQNEAQ (reference sequence). Trimming left V 5 bases short and J 0 bases short, with 3 bases between. The CDR3 sequence is 12 residues long. The CDR3 DNA reads as TGTGCCAGCAGCCGTAGCACAGATACGCAGTATTTT. Translation: CASSRSTDTQYF. Full variable domain (missing parts from reference TRBV7-9 and TRBJ2-3): DTGVSQNPRHKITKRGQNVTFRCDPISEHNRLYWYRQTLGQGPEFLTYFQNEAQLEKSRLLSDRFSAERPKGSFSTLEIQRTEQGDSAMYLCASSRSTDTQYFGPGTRLTVL.

The CDR3 loop reads CASSWGWGEWGTDTQYF. CDR3 coding DNA: TGTGCCAGCAGTTGGGGTTGGGGGGAGTGGGGCACAGATACGCAGTATTTT. This chain uses TRBV28 with TRBJ2-3; weak D call: TRBD2 (6 bases). Per germline, CDR1 MDHEN and CDR2 SYDVKM. V lost 4 bases and J 1 base, leaving 18 bases between the germline ends. This CDR3 spans 17 amino acids. Based on the CDR3 plus reference TRBV28 and TRBJ2-3, the full variable domain is DVKVTQSSRYLVKRTGEKVFLECVQDMDHENMFWYRQDPGLGLRLIYFSYDVKMKEKGDIPEGYSVSREKKERFSLILESASTNQTSMYLCASSWGWGEWGTDTQYFGPGTRLTVL.

The rearrangement uses TRBV4-3 and TRBJ1-4; D possibly corresponds to TRBD1 (5 bases). From germline, CDR1 is LGHNA and CDR2 YSLEER. V was pared by 0 bases and J by 7 bases, with 12 bases between. This CDR3 region has 15 residues. The CDR3 is CASSQDRGIIEKLFF. CDR3 nucleotides: TGCGCCAGCAGCCAAGATCGGGGGATAATTGAAAAACTGTTTTTT.

The V call is TRBV28, the J call TRBJ2-3, with 16 bases identical to TRBD2. Germline V gene lookup returns CDR1 MDHEN and CDR2 SYDVKM. This CDR3 comprises 18 residues. The J segment lost 6 bases and the V segment lost 6 bases, leaving 12 bases of the junction unmatched. This chain's CDR3 is CASSSHTGLAGGGDTQYF. The CDR3 DNA is TGTGCCAGCAGCTCTCACACGGGACTAGCGGGAGGGGGCGATACGCAGTATTTT. The entire variable domain, with the rest obtained from reference TRBV28 and TRBJ2-3, is as follows: DVKVTQSSRYLVKRTGEKVFLECVQDMDHENMFWYRQDPGLGLRLIYFSYDVKMKEKGDIPEGYSVSREKKERFSLILESASTNQTSMYLCASSSHTGLAGGGDTQYFGPGTRLTVL.

The V call is TRBV27, the J call TRBJ2-7, with a tentative D call TRBD1 (5 bases). CDR1 is MNHEY, CDR2 SMNVEV, per germline (reference sequence). The ends were cut back, 3 bases at V and 4 bases at J, with 13 bases in the middle. The CDR3 runs to 14 residues. CDR3 protein: CASSFQGRRYEQYF. The CDR3 bases are TGTGCCAGCAGTTTTCAGGGCAGGCGGTACGAGCAGTACTTC.

The rearrangement joins TRBV19 to TRBJ2-3, with 10 bases matching TRBD2. Germline CDR1 reads LNHDA; CDR2 reads SQIVND (reference sequence). Trimming took 4 bases from V and 4 from J; bases not matched to a gene: 5. This CDR3 contains 15 residues. The CDR3 bases are TGTGCCAGTAGTACAGCGGGGGGGCTCGCAGATACGCAGTATTTT. Its translation: CASSTAGGLADTQYF.

The chain has TRBV27 and TRBJ1-1; TRBD1 might be the D (5 bases). The CDR3 extends over 14 amino acids. Trimming took off 4 bases at V and 4 bases at J, with 13 bases between the two ends. Germline assignment: CDR1 MNHEY and CDR2 SMNVEV (reference sequence). This CDR3 reads CASSSVRTLTEAFF. The CDR3 DNA is TGTGCCAGCAGTTCAGTACGGACACTCACTGAAGCTTTCTTT.

The chain has TRBV7-9 and TRBJ1-1; D is uncertain. This CDR3 is 14 amino acids long. Germline V gene sequence: CDR1 SEHNR, CDR2 FQNEAQ (reference sequence). Trimming pared 5 bases from V and 3 bases from J, leaving 13 bases between. The CDR3 bases are TGTGCCAGCAGCGCTCTAGTGAAGGACACTGAAGCTTTCTTT. Its translation: CASSALVKDTEAFF.

V and J are TRBV6-5 and TRBJ1-1; no reliable D call. Per germline, CDR1 MNHEY and CDR2 SVGAGI. Trimming left V 8 bases short and J 0 bases short, with 4 bases between. The CDR3 runs to 11 residues. The CDR3 DNA reads as TGTGCCAGCCAGTTGAACACTGAAGCTTTCTTT. Translating it yields CASQLNTEAFF.

The gene calls are TRBV5-4 and TRBJ1-1, with 9 bases lining up with TRBD1. The ends lost 0 bases at V and 4 bases at J; junction bases unmatched: 10. This CDR3 has 17 amino acids. Germline lookup yields CDR1 SGHNT and CDR2 YYREEE (reference sequence). The CDR3 DNA reads as TGTGCCAGCAGCTTGGACGTCGCAGGGACAGGGAGCACTGAAGCTTTCTTT. It codes for CASSLDVAGTGSTEAFF.

The genes are TRBV11-3 and TRBJ2-7; 11 positions match TRBD1. The V and J ends lost 5 bases and 5 bases, in that order; junction bases with no gene match: 5. Germline-derived CDR1 and CDR2 are SGHNT and YENEEA. The CDR3 extends over 14 amino acids. This chain's CDR3 is CASSPGQGADEQYF. Written as DNA, the CDR3 is TGTGCCAGCAGCCCCGGACAGGGGGCCGACGAGCAGTACTTC.

The rearrangement links TRBV25-1 to TRBJ1-4; D remains ambiguous. Germline V CDR1 and CDR2: MGHDK, SYGVNS. Trimming shortened V by 4 bases and J by 0 bases, and 12 bases separated the two germline ends. The CDR3 consists of 16 residues. The CDR3 reads CASSAGDVATNEKLFF. Written as DNA, the CDR3 is TGTGCCAGCAGTGCCGGGGATGTTGCAACTAATGAAAAACTGTTTTTT. Filled out from reference TRBV25-1 and TRBJ1-4, the complete variable domain reads EADIYQTPRYLVIGTGKKITLECSQTMGHDKMYWYQQDPGMELHLIHYSYGVNSTEKGDLSSESTVSRIRTEHFPLTLESARPSHTSQYLCASSAGDVATNEKLFFGSGTQLSVL.

The J gene is TRBJ2-7, the V gene TRBV4-1; D not certain. Deletions cut 2 bases from V and 1 base from J, with 6 bases between. The CDR3 runs to 13 residues. The germline V gene encodes CDR1 MGHRA and CDR2 YSYEKL. The CDR3 loop reads CASSQFTSYEQYF. The DNA for the CDR3 is TGCGCCAGCAGCCAATTTACTTCCTACGAGCAGTACTTC.

The chain carries TRBV7-9 and TRBJ1-1, with a tentative D call TRBD1 (5 bases). Germline V gives CDR1 SEHNR, CDR2 FQNEAQ (reference sequence). This CDR3 contains 15 residues. Trimming cost V 6 bases and J 1 base, with 15 bases left between them. The CDR3 coding sequence is TGTGCCAGCAGTCGAACAACAGGTTCGAACACTGAAGCTTTCTTT. Amino acid sequence: CASSRTTGSNTEAFF.

The rearrangement links TRBV7-6 to TRBJ1-4; 7 bases fit TRBD1. There are 14 residues in the CDR3. CDR1 SGHVS and CDR2 FNYEAQ come from the germline V gene. J was trimmed by 7 bases and V by 2 bases; bases with no gene match: 4. CDR3 sequence: CASSLHRGGEKLFF. The CDR3 DNA follows: TGTGCCAGCAGCTTACACAGGGGTGGTGAAAAACTGTTTTTT.

The chain recombines TRBV5-1 with TRBJ1-4, with unresolved D. The CDR3 is 15 amino acids. V was cut by 1 base and J by 0 bases, with 7 bases left in between. From germline, CDR1 is SGHRS and CDR2 YFSETQ. Here the CDR3 reads CASSLRVSTNEKLFF. In DNA, the CDR3 is TGCGCCAGCAGCTTGCGGGTTTCAACTAATGAAAAACTGTTTTTT.

Worth noting for this clone: Other nucleotide sequences in the sample specify the same CDR3. The J gene is TRBJ1-3, the V gene TRBV7-2; TRBD1 might be the D (6 bases). The V end was cut by 6 bases, the J end by 0 bases, with 15 bases between. The CDR3 has 16 residues. In germline, CDR1 is SGHTA, CDR2 FQGNSA. CDR3 nucleotides: TGTGCCAGCAGTGCTCGAACAGGGCGCTCTGGAAACACCATATATTTT. The encoded protein is CASSARTGRSGNTIYF.

The chain carries TRBV15 and TRBJ1-5; D gene unclear. The V end lost 1 base, the J end lost 8 bases, and 12 bases lay between the germline ends. CDR1 and CDR2 (germline): LNHNV, YYDKDF (reference sequence). CDR3 size: 14 residues. This chain's CDR3 is CATSRGRSQEPQHF. The CDR3 region has the DNA TGTGCCACCAGCAGAGGAAGATCGCAGGAGCCCCAGCATTTT.

The chain is built from TRBV27 and TRBJ1-6; weak D call: TRBD1 (5 bases). CDR1 and CDR2 (germline): MNHEY, SMNVEV (reference sequence). V was cut by 0 bases and J by 7 bases, with 10 bases left in between. The CDR3 loop spans 15 amino acids. The CDR3 DNA reads as TGTGCCAGCAGTTTATCGGCAGGGCCCAATTCACCCCTCCACTTT. As protein: CASSLSAGPNSPLHF.

The V gene is TRBV4-3, the J gene TRBJ1-2; 7 bases agree with TRBD1. The ends lost 3 bases at V and 8 bases at J; junction bases unmatched: 6. The CDR3 contains 13 residues. Germline CDR1 and CDR2: LGHNA and YSLEER. The DNA for the CDR3 is TGCGCCAGCAGCCAGGAGGGGGCGGGCGGCTACACCTTC. Translated: CASSQEGAGGYTF.

The chain uses TRBV4-3 and TRBJ2-6; the D is unclear. CDR3 length: 16 amino acids. The ends were cut back, 1 base at V and 0 bases at J, with 7 bases in the middle. Germline V gene lookup returns CDR1 LGHNA and CDR2 YSLEER. CDR3 in amino acids: CASSQARSSGANVLTF. CDR3 bases: TGCGCCAGCAGCCAAGCACGCAGCTCTGGGGCCAACGTCCTGACTTTC.

The chain employs TRBV7-2 and TRBJ2-1, with 8 bases lining up with TRBD1. CDR1 SGHTA and CDR2 FQGNSA come from the germline V gene. This CDR3 contains 15 residues. The trim removed 4 bases at V and 6 bases at J, leaving 8 bases unmatched. CDR3 sequence reads: CASSSGGQAGNEQFF. The CDR3 nucleotides are TGTGCCAGCAGCTCAGGGGGACAGGCCGGCAATGAGCAGTTCTTC.

V usage is TRBV19 and J usage is TRBJ2-3; tentatively, D is TRBD1 (5 bases). This CDR3 is built from 14 residues. Germline CDR1 LNHDA, CDR2 SQIVND (reference sequence). Trimming stripped 1 base from V and 4 bases from J, with 9 bases between. DNA of the CDR3: TGTGCCAGTAGTATAGGGGGCCTCGCAGATACGCAGTATTTT. This encodes CASSIGGLADTQYF.

The chain employs TRBV28 and TRBJ2-1, with TRBD2 matching over 13 bases. The trim removed 5 bases at V and 4 bases at J, leaving 2 bases unmatched. The CDR3 has 15 amino acids. Germline CDR1 is MDHEN and CDR2 is SYDVKM. DNA of the CDR3: TGTGCCAGCAGTCCGGGACTAGCGGGATACAATGAGCAGTTCTTC. Translated: CASSPGLAGYNEQFF.

The V gene is TRBV18, the J gene TRBJ1-1, with 10 bases lining up with TRBD1. The trim removed 4 bases at V and 0 bases at J, leaving 8 bases unmatched. Germline CDR1 is KGHSH and CDR2 is LQKENI. The CDR3 extends over 17 amino acids. The CDR3: CASSLLPGQGMNTEAFF. The CDR3 bases are TGTGCCAGCTCACTCCTCCCGGGACAGGGGATGAACACTGAAGCTTTCTTT. Drawing the rest from reference TRBV18 and TRBJ1-1, the complete variable domain is NAGVMQNPRHLVRRRGQEARLRCSPMKGHSHVYWYRQLPEEGLKFMVYLQKENIIDESGMPKERFSAEFPKEGPSILRIQQVVRGDSAAYFCASSLLPGQGMNTEAFFGQGTRLTVV.